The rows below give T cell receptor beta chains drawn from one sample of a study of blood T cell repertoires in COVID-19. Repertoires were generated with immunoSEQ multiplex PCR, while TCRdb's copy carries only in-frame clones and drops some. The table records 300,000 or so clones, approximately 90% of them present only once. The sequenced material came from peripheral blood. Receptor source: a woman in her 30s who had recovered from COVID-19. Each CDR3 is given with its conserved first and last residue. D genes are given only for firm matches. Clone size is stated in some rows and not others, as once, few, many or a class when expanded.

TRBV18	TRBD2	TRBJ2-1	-	TGTGCCAGCTCAACCAGCGGGGGAACCTACAATGAGCAGTTCTTC	CASSTSGGTYNEQFF
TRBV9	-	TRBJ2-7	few	TGTGCCAGCAGCGGGGAGGCCCACGAGCAGTACTTC	CASSGEAHEQYF
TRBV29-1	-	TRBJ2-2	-	TGCAGCGTTGAAGGCCCCAGGGGAATTAACACCGGGGAGCTGTTTTTT	CSVEGPRGINTGELFF
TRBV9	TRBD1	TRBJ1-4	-	TGTGCCAGCAGCGGAGGACAGGGGCCTGTTGCAACTAATGAAAAACTGTTTTTT	CASSGGQGPVATNEKLFF
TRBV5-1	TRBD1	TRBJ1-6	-	TGCGCCAGCAGCTTGGAGGGACAGACCTATAATTCACCCCTCCACTTT	CASSLEGQTYNSPLHF
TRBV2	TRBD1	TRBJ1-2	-	TGTGCCAGAGGACAGGGCAGAAACTATGGCTACACCTTC	CARGQGRNYGYTF
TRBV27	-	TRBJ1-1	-	TGTGCCAGCAGTTTATCGGCTGCCACTGAAGCTTTCTTT	CASSLSAATEAFF
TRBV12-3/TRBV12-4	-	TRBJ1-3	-	TGTGCCAGCAGTCGGGACAGAAACACCATATATTTT	CASSRDRNTIYF
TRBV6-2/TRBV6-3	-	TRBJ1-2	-	TGTGCCAGCAGCTCTACAGCCCCTGGAGGCTACACCTTC	CASSSTAPGGYTF
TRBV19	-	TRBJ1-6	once	TGTGCCAGTAGTCCACGACCTGGGCGGGATAATTCACCCCTCCACTTT	CASSPRPGRDNSPLHF
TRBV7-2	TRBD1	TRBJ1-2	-	TGTGCCAGCAGCCGACAGGGCTATGGCTACACCTTC	CASSRQGYGYTF
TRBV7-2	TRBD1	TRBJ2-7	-	TGTGCCAGCAGCGCGGACAGGTGGGACGAGCAGTACTTC	CASSADRWDEQYF
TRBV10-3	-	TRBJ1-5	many	TGTGCCATCAGTGTATCAGGGGGCAATCAGCCCCAGCATTTT	CAISVSGGNQPQHF
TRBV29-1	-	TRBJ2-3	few	TGCAGCGTTGGGGGCAGGGGAGGGACAGATACGCAGTATTTT	CSVGGRGGTDTQYF
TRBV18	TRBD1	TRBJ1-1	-	TGTGCCAGCTCACCAAGGGACAGGGGGAACACTGAAGCTTTCTTT	CASSPRDRGNTEAFF
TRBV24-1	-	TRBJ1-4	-	TGTGCCACCAGTGATTCGGGTAAAGCAACTAATGAAAAACTGTTTTTT	CATSDSGKATNEKLFF
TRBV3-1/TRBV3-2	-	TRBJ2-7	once	TGTGCCAGCAGCCCCCGCGGTGGCCCCTACGAGCAGTACTTC	CASSPRGGPYEQYF
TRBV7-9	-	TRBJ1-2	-	TGTGCCAGCAGCCTCGGGGGAGGTGGCTACACCTTC	CASSLGGGGYTF
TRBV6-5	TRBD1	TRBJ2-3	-	TGTGCCAGCACCGTGGGACAGGGCACAGATACGCAGTATTTT	CASTVGQGTDTQYF
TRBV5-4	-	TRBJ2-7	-	TGTGCCAGCAGCTTATTTCGCGGCCGGCGGCAGTACTTC	CASSLFRGRRQYF
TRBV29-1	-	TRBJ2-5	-	TGCAGCGTTGAAGGAGGTCGGCTCAAGACCCAGTACTTC	CSVEGGRLKTQYF
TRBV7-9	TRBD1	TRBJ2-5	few	TGTGCCAGCAGCCGACAGGGAATGGGGTTCCAAGAGACCCAGTACTTC	CASSRQGMGFQETQYF
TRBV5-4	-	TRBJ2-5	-	TGTGCCAGCAGCTCGCAAACGACTAGGGGTGAGACCCAGTACTTC	CASSSQTTRGETQYF
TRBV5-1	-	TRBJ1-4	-	TGCGCCAGCAGCTCCGACAGCACTAATGAAAAACTGTTTTTT	CASSSDSTNEKLFF
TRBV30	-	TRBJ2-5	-	TGTGCCTGGAGTGGGCTTCGCGAGACCCAGTACTTC	CAWSGLRETQYF
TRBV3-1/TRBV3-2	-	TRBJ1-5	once	TGTGCCAGCAGCCAGTTCGGGCAGCCCCAGCATTTT	CASSQFGQPQHF
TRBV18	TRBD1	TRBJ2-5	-	TGTGCCAGCTCAACGTCTTGGCCGGGACAGGGAGAGACCCAGTACTTC	CASSTSWPGQGETQYF
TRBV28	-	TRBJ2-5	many	TGTGCCAGCAGTCCCTGGACGGAGTCAGGGGAGACCCAGTACTTC	CASSPWTESGETQYF
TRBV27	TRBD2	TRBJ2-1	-	TGTGCCAGCAGTTATGGGCGGGGGGTCTCGTATGAGCAGTTCTTC	CASSYGRGVSYEQFF
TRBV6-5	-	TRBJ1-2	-	TGTGCCAGCAGTTACTGGCAGTCCTATGGCTACACCTTC	CASSYWQSYGYTF
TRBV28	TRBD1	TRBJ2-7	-	TGTGCCAGCAGCCGACAGGGGATTTCCTACGAGCAGTACTTC	CASSRQGISYEQYF
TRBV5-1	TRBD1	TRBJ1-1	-	TGCGCCAGCAGCGCCCCGGGACAGGGAATGAACACTGAAGCTTTCTTT	CASSAPGQGMNTEAFF
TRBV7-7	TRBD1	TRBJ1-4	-	TGTGCCAGCAGTTCCGGGACAGGGGATGAAAAACTGTTTTTT	CASSSGTGDEKLFF
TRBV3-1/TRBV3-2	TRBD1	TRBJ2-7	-	TGTGCCAGCAGCCAAGAGCCCCGGGACAGGGGCTACGAGCAGTACTTC	CASSQEPRDRGYEQYF
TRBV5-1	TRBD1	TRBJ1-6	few	TGCGCCAGCAGCGTCGGACAGGGGATTTCACCCCTCCACTTT	CASSVGQGISPLHF
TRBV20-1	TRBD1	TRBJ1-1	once	TGCAGTGCTAGTCAGGGGGCAGACACTGAAGCTTTCTTT	CSASQGADTEAFF
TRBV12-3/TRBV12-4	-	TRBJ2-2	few	TGTGCCGCAGAGAACACCGGGGAGCTGTTTTTT	CAAENTGELFF
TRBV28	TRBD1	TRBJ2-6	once	TGTGCCAGCAGGAGACAGGGGGGAACTGGGGCCAACGTCCTGACTTTC	CASRRQGGTGANVLTF